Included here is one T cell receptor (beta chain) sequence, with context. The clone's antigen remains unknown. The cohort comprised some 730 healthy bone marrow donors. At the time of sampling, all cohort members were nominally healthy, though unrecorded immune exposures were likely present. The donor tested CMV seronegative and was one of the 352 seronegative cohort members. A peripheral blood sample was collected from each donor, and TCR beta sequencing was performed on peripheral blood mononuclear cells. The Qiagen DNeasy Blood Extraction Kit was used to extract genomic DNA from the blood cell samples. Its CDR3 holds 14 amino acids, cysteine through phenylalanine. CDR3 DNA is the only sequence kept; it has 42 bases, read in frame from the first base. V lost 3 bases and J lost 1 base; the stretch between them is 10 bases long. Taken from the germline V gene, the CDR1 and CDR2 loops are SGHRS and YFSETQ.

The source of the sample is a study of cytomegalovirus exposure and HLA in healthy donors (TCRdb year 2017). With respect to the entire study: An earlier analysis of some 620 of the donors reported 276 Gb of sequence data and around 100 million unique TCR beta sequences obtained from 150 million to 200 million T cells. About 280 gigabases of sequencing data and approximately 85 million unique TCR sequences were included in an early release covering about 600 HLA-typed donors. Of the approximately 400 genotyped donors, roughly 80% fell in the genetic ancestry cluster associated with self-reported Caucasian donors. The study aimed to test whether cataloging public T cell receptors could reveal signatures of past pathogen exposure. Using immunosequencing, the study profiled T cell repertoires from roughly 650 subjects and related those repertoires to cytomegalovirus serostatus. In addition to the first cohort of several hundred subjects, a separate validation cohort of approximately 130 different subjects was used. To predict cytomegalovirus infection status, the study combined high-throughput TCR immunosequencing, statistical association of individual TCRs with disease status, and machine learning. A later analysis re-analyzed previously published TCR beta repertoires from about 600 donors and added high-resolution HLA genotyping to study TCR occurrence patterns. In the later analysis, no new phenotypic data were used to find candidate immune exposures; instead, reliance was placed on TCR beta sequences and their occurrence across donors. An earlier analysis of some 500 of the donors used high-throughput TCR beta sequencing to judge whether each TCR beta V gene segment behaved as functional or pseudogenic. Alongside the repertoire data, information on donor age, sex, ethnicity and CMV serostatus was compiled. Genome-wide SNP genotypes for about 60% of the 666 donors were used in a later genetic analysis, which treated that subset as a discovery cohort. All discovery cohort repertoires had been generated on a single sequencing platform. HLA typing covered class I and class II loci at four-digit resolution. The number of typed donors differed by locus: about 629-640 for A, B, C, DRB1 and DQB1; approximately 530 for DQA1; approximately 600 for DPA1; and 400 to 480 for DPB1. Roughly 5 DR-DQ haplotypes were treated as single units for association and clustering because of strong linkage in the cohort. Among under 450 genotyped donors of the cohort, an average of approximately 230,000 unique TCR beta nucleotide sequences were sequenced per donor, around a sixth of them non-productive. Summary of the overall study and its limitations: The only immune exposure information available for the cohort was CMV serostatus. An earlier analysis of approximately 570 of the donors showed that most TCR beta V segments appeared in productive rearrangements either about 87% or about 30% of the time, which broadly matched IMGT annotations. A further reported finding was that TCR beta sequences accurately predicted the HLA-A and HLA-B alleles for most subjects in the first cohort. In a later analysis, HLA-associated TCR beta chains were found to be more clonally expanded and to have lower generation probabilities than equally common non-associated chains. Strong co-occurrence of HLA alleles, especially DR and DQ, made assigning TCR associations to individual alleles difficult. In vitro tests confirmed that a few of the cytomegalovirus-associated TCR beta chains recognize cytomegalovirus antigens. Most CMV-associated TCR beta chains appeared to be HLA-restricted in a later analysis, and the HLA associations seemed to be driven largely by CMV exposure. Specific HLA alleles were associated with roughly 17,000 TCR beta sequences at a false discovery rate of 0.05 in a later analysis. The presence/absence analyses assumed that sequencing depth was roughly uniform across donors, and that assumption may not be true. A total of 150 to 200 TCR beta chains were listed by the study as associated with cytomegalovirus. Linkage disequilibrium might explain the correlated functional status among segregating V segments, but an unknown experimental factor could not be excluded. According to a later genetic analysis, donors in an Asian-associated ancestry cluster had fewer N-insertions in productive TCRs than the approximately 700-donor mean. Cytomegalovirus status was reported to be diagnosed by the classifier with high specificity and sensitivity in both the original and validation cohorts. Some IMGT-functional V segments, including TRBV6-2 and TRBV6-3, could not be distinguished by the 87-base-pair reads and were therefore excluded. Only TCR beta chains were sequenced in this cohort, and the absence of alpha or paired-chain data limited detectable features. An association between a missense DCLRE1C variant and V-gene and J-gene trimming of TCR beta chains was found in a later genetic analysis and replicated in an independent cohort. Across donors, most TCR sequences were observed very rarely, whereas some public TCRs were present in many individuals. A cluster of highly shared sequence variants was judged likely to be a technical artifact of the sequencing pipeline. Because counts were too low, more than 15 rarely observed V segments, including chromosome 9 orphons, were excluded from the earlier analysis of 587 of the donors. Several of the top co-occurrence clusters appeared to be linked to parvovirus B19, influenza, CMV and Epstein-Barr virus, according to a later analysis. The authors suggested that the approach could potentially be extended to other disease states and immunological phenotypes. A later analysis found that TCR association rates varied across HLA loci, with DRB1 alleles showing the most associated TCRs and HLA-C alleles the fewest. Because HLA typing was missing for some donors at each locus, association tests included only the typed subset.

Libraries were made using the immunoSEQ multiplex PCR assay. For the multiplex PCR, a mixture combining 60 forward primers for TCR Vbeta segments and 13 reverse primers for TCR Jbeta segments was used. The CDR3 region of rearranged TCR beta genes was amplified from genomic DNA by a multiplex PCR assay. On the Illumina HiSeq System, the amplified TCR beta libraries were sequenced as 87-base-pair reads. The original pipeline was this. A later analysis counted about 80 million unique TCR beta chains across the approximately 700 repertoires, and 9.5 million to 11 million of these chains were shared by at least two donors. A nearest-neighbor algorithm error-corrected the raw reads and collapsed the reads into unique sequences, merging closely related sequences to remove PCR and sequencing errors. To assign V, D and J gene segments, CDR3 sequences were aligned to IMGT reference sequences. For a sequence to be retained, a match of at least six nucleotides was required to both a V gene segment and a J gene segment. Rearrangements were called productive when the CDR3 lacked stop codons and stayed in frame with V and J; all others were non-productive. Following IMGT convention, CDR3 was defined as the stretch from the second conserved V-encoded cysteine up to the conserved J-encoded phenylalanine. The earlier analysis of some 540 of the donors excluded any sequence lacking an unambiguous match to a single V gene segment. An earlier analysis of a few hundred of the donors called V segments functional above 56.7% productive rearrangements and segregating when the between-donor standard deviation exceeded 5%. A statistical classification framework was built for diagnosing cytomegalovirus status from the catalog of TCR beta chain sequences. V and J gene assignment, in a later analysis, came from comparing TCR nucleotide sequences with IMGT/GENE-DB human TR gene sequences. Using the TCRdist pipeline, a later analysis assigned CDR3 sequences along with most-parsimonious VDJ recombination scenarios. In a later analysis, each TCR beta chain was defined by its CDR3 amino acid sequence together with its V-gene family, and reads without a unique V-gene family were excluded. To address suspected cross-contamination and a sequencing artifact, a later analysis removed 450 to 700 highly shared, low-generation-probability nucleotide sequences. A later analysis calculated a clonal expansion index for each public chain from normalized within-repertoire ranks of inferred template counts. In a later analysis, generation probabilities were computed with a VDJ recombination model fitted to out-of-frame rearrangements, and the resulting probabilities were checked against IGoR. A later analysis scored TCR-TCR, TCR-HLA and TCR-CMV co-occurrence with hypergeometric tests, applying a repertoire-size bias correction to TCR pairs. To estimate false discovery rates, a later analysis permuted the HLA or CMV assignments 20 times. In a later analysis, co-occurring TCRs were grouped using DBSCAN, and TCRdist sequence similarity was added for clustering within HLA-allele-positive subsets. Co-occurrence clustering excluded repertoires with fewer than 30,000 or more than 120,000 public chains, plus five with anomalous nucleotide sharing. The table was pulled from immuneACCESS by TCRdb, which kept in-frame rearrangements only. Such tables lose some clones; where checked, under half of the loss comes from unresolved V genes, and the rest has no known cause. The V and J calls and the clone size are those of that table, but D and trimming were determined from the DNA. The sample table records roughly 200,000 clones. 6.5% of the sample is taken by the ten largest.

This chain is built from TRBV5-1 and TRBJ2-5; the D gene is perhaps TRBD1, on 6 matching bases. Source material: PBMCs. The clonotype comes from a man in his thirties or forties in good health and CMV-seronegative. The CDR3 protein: CASSWGRSQETQYF. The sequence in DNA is TGCGCCAGCAGCTGGGGGCGGAGCCAAGAGACCCAGTACTTC.